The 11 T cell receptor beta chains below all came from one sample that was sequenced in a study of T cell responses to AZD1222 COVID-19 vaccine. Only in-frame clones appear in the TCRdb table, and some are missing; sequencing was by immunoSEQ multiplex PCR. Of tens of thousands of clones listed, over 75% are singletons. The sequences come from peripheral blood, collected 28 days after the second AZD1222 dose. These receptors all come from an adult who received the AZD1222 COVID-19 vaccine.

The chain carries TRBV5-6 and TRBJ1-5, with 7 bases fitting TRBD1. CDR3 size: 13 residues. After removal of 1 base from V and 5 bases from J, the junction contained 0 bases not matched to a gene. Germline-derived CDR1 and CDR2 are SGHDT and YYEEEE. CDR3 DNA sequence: TGTGCCAGCAGCTTGACAGGGGATCAGCCCCAGCATTTT. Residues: CASSLTGDQPQHF.

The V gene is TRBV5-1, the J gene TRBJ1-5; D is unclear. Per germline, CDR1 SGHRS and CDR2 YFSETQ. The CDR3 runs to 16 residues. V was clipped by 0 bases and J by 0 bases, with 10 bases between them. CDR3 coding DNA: TGCGCCAGCAGCTTGGGGCCGGCCCATAGCAATCAGCCCCAGCATTTT. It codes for CASSLGPAHSNQPQHF. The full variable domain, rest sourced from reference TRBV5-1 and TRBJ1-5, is KAGVTQTPRYLIKTRGQQVTLSCSPISGHRSVSWYQQTPGQGLQFLFEYFSETQRNKGNFPGRFSGRQFSNSRSEMNVSTLELGDSALYLCASSLGPAHSNQPQHFGDGTRLSIL.

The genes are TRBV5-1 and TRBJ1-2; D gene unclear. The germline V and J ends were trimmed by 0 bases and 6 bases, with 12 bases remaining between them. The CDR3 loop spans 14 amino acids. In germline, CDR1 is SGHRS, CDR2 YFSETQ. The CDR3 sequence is CASSLATGPHGYTF. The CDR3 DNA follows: TGCGCCAGCAGCTTGGCCACCGGTCCCCATGGCTACACCTTC.

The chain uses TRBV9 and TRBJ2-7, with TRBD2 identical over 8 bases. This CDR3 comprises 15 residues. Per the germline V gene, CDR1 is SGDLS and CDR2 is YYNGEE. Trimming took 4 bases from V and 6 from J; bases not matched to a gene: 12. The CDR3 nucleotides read TGTGCCAGCAGCCCCAGGAGCGGGAGAGGTTCCGAGCAGTACTTC. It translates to CASSPRSGRGSEQYF.

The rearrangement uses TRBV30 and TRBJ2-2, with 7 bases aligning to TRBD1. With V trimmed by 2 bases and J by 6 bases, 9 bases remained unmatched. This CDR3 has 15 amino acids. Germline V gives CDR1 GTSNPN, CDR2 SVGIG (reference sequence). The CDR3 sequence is CAWSPVKGAAGELFF. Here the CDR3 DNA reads TGTGCCTGGAGTCCTGTGAAGGGGGCGGCCGGGGAGCTGTTTTTT. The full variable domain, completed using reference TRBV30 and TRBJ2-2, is SQTIHQWPATLVQPVGSPLSLECTVEGTSNPNLYWYRQAAGRGLQLLFYSVGIGQISSEVPQNLSASRPQDRQFILSSKKLLLSDSGFYLCAWSPVKGAAGELFFGEGSRLTVL.

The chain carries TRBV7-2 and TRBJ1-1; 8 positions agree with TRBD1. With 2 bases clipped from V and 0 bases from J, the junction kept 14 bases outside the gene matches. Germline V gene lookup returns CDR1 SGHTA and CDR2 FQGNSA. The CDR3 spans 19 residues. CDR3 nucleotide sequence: TGTGCCAGCAGCTTACTCTTGCAGGGGGCATTTGGGATGAACACTGAAGCTTTCTTT. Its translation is CASSLLLQGAFGMNTEAFF. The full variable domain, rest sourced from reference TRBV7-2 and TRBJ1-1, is GAGVSQSPSNKVTEKGKDVELRCDPISGHTALYWYRQSLGQGLEFLIYFQGNSAPDKSGLPSDRFSAERTGGSVSTLTIQRTQQEDSAVYLCASSLLLQGAFGMNTEAFFGQGTRLTVV.

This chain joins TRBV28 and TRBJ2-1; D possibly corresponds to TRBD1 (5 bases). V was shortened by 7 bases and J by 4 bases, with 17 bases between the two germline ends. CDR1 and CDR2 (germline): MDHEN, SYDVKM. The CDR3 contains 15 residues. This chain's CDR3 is CASITSGHLYNEQFF. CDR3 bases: TGTGCCAGCATAACCTCAGGACATCTATACAATGAGCAGTTCTTC.

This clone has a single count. The CDR3 region has the DNA TGTGCCAGCAGAAAGCGGGAAATCGGGGAGCTGTTTTTT. Its protein product is CASRKREIGELFF. The V call is TRBV3-1 (or the pseudogene TRBV3-2), the J call TRBJ2-2; 7 bases line up with TRBD2. CDR1 and CDR2 from the germline V gene are LGHDT and YNNKEL (reference sequence). V was pared by 6 bases and J by 7 bases, with 5 bases of the junction left unmatched. The CDR3 has 13 amino acids.

The CDR3: CASSYGQYYEQYF. CDR3 in DNA: TGTGCCAGCAGCTACGGACAGTACTACGAGCAGTACTTC. This chain links TRBV7-9 with TRBJ2-7; a weak D match, TRBD1 (6 bases). CDR1 and CDR2 from the germline V gene are SEHNR and FQNEAQ (reference sequence). The CDR3 runs to 13 residues. V dropped 4 bases and J dropped 3 bases, with 10 bases sitting between them.

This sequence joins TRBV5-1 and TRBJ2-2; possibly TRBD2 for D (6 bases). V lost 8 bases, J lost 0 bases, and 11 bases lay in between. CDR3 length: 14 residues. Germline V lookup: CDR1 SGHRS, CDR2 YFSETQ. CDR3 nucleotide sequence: TGCGCCAGTTACGGGAGCCCGAACACCGGGGAGCTGTTTTTT. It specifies CASYGSPNTGELFF. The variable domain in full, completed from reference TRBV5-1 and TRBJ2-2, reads KAGVTQTPRYLIKTRGQQVTLSCSPISGHRSVSWYQQTPGQGLQFLFEYFSETQRNKGNFPGRFSGRQFSNSRSEMNVSTLELGDSALYLCASYGSPNTGELFFGEGSRLTVL.

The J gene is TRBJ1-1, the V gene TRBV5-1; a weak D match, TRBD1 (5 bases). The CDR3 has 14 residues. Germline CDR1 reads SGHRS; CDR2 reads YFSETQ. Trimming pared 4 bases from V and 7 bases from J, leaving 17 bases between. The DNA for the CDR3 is TGCGCCAGCAGCCTTGGAGGCTTCACAGGTGAAGCTTTCTTT. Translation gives CASSLGGFTGEAFF.